Listed here are 17 T cell receptor beta chains from one sample, sequenced in a study of HIV-infected children after antiretroviral therapy interruption. Specified treatment: PENTA 11 planned treatment interruption arm or continuous ART arm. Unique molecular identifiers were included in an RNA-based 3' RACE TCR library. One entry per CDR3 protein, called by TCRdb with MiXCR from the 3' RACE reads. There are 70,000 to 90,000 distinct CDR3 sequences in the sample; approximately 6.9% occur only once, and around 1.1% lies in the top ten. Specimen: CD45RA+ CD4+ T cells from PBMCs, pooled from several time points, collected from a donor given antiretroviral therapy, either interrupted or continuous. Subset meaning: naive CD4+ CD45RA+ CD45RO- T cells. These receptors originate from a pool of human donors with HIV.

In this sample, this clonotype turned up a few times. The CDR3 DNA reads as TGCAGTGCACATAGCGGGAGAATCTCCTACAATGAGCAGTTCTTC. Protein: CSAHSGRISYNEQFF. V gene TRBV20-1 combines with J gene TRBJ2-1; 9 bases map to TRBD2. There are 15 residues in the CDR3. The V gene end was trimmed by 6 bases and the J gene end by 0 bases; junction bases not matched to a gene: 6. CDR1 DFQATT and CDR2 SNEGSKA come from the germline V gene (reference sequence).

The chain is built from TRBV19 and TRBJ2-7; maybe TRBD2 (5 bases). Trimming removed 3 bases at V and 3 bases at J, with 15 bases between. CDR3 size: 15 residues. CDR1 and CDR2 (germline): LNHDA, SQIVND (reference sequence). As DNA, the CDR3 is TGTGCCAGTAGTATTGAGGACCGGGGAAACTACGAGCAGTACTTC. Its translation is CASSIEDRGNYEQYF.

About this clonotype: A much larger clone lies one base from this, so it may be a read error. J is TRBJ2-1 and V is TRBV30; D is undetermined. Between the trimmed V and J ends, which lost 5 bases and 7 bases, there was a span of 15 bases. Germline CDR1 reads GTSNPN; CDR2 reads SVGIG (reference sequence). This CDR3 is 13 amino acids long. CDR3 region: CAWSGPAGNEQFF. The DNA of the CDR3 is TGTGCCTGGTCCGGGCCCGCCGGGAATGAGCAGTTCTTC.

This clonotype has at least ten counts. The chain combines TRBV6-1 with TRBJ1-1; TRBD1 is a possible D gene (6 bases). This CDR3 has 14 residues. CDR1 is MNHNS and CDR2 is SASEGT in the germline V gene. Trimming cost V 4 bases and J 4 bases, with 13 bases left between them. In DNA, the CDR3 is TGTGCCAGCAGTGTAGGGGGTGGTGGCACTGAAGCTTTCTTT. The encoded protein is CASSVGGGGTEAFF.

This clonotype was recorded a few times. The chain recombines TRBV29-1 with TRBJ2-1; 7 nucleotides match TRBD1. The CDR3 totals 12 residues. V was pared by 7 bases and J by 8 bases, with 8 bases of the junction left unmatched. CDR1 SQVTM and CDR2 ANQGSEA come from the germline V gene. The chain's CDR3 is CSDRQGSDEQFF. As DNA, the CDR3 is TGCAGCGACAGACAGGGTTCGGATGAGCAGTTCTTC.

This clonotype has just a few counts. This chain uses TRBV20-1 with TRBJ1-4; 9 bases fit TRBD1. Germline V lookup: CDR1 DFQATT, CDR2 SNEGSKA (reference sequence). The CDR3 spans 14 residues. V gave up 0 bases and J gave up 7 bases; unmatched junction bases: 3. This chain's CDR3 is CSAREDRGGEKLFF. As DNA, the CDR3 is TGCAGTGCTAGAGAGGACAGGGGAGGTGAAAAACTGTTTTTT.

V and J are TRBV7-9 and TRBJ1-4; D unclear. With 1 base removed from V and 9 bases from J, the gap between germline ends came to 3 bases. Germline lookup yields CDR1 SEHNR and CDR2 FQNEAQ (reference sequence). The CDR3 is 11 residues long. DNA of the CDR3: TGTGCCAGCAGCTTAGGACAAAAACTGTTTTTT. This sequence encodes CASSLGQKLFF.

This clonotype was seen at least ten times. The chain carries TRBV6-6 and TRBJ1-1; possibly TRBD1 for D (6 bases). V lost 2 bases, J lost 0 bases, and 16 bases lay in between. Germline V gene data show CDR1 as MNHNY and CDR2 as SVGAGI (reference sequence). The CDR3 has 17 residues. CDR3 region: CASSYPEGGSMNTEAFF. The CDR3 DNA reads TGTGCCAGCAGTTACCCCGAGGGGGGGTCGATGAACACTGAAGCTTTCTTT.

The V and J genes are TRBV12-3 or TRBV12-4 and TRBJ2-2, with unresolved D. Trimming took off 4 bases at V and 8 bases at J, with 11 bases between the two ends. This CDR3 region has 13 residues. This CDR3 is CASSSFTIGELFF. The CDR3 nucleotides are TGTGCCAGCAGTTCTTTCACGATAGGGGAGCTGTTTTTT.

This clonotype was detected many times. The chain combines TRBV6-2 or TRBV6-3 with TRBJ1-5; TRBD1 agrees at 10 bases. Trimming at V came to 0 bases and at J to 6 bases, leaving 8 bases not matched to a gene. Looked up from germline, CDR1 is MNHEY and CDR2 is SVGEGT. CDR3 size: 17 residues. In DNA, the CDR3 is TGTGCCAGCAGTTACTCGAGACAGGGGGCAGGAGCTCAGCCCCAGCATTTT. This translates into CASSYSRQGAGAQPQHF.

The table lists this clonotype with many counts. The V call is TRBV28, the J call TRBJ2-1; D perhaps matches TRBD1 (5 bases). The V end was cut by 7 bases, the J end by 8 bases, with 12 bases between. The CDR3 runs 12 residues. Germline CDR1 MDHEN, CDR2 SYDVKM. The CDR3: CASTQQGHEQFF. DNA for the CDR3: TGTGCCAGCACCCAGCAGGGCCATGAGCAGTTCTTC.

The table lists this clonotype with many counts. The rearrangement uses TRBV4-1 and TRBJ2-7; D gene uncertain. The V gene lost 1 base and the J gene lost 1 base, with 11 bases spanning the gap. The germline V gene encodes CDR1 MGHRA and CDR2 YSYEKL. The CDR3 has 15 amino acids. The CDR3 region is CASSQVGSLSYEQYF. The DNA of the CDR3 is TGCGCCAGCAGCCAAGTGGGCAGCCTTTCCTACGAGCAGTACTTC.

This clonotype was picked up a small number of times. This chain connects TRBV11-1 to TRBJ2-1; no definite D call. V was cut by 1 base and J by 5 bases, with 30 bases left in between. The V gene's germline CDR1 is SGHAT and CDR2 FQDESV (reference sequence). The CDR3 has 21 amino acids. In DNA form, the CDR3 reads TGTGCCAGCAGCTTAGGGCCCCCTCGGTCAGCCCCTGGAGCACCTAACAATGAGCAGTTCTTC. Its protein is CASSLGPPRSAPGAPNNEQFF.

This clonotype was seen at least ten times. The chain carries TRBV19 and TRBJ2-1; 7 bases map to TRBD1. The CDR3 consists of 15 residues. Looked up from germline, CDR1 is LNHDA and CDR2 is SQIVND (reference sequence). V lost 0 bases to trimming and J lost 5 bases; unmatched junction nucleotides: 4. CDR3 in amino acids: CASSIDGQANNEQFF. In nucleotides, the CDR3 is TGTGCCAGTAGTATAGACGGACAGGCGAACAATGAGCAGTTCTTC.

This clonotype was observed many times. The chain combines TRBV7-2 with TRBJ2-7; possible D gene TRBD2, 5 bases. Germline V lookup: CDR1 SGHTA, CDR2 FQGNSA. V was cut by 5 bases and J by 2 bases, with 13 bases left in between. The CDR3 length is 14 residues. In DNA form, the CDR3 reads TGTGCCAGCAGCGTGGCCGCGGGCGCCTACGAGCAGTACTTC. Translation: CASSVAAGAYEQYF.

There are many counts of this clonotype. The chain has TRBV5-1 and TRBJ2-7; tentative D call: TRBD1 (6 bases). Germline CDR1 reads SGHRS; CDR2 reads YFSETQ. This CDR3 has 15 amino acids. V was shortened by 4 bases and J by 2 bases, with 16 bases between the two germline ends. The CDR3 sequence is CASSLQGKLAYEQYF. DNA for the CDR3: TGCGCCAGCAGCCTACAGGGAAAATTAGCCTACGAGCAGTACTTC.

This sequence joins TRBV15 and TRBJ2-1; tentatively, D is TRBD1 or TRBD2 (5 bases each). This CDR3 is built from 17 residues. V lost 0 bases, J lost 1 base, and 13 bases lay in between. CDR1 and CDR2 (germline): LNHNV, YYDKDF (reference sequence). The CDR3 reads CATSREMGDPSYNEQFF. The DNA of the CDR3 is TGTGCCACCAGCAGAGAAATGGGGGACCCGTCCTACAATGAGCAGTTCTTC.